This T cell receptor (beta chain) is from a study of T cell changes during pregnancy in multiple sclerosis (dated by TCRdb to the late 2010s). About the investigation overall: The study looked at changes in the T cell repertoire across pregnancy in women with multiple sclerosis.

Receptor amplification or capture employed the immunoSEQ multiplex PCR assay. TCRdb re-hosts the immuneACCESS table, in-frame sequences only. Its copies lack some clones; in the studies checked, an unresolved V gene accounts for under half of them, and the cause for the rest is not known. This sample holds 33,000 or so clones; roughly 91% were observed only once. The biggest ten clones account for less than 5% of the sample. As to this clone: Its antigen remains unidentified. Per-base qualities were not stored, and no clone one base away is much larger.

Trimming accounts for 4 bases at V and 2 bases at J, while the number of junction bases matched to no gene is 6. The CDR3 holds 14 amino acids from the cysteine to the phenylalanine. Just the 42-base CDR3 DNA is kept, in frame starting at base 1. For CDR1 and CDR2, the germline V gene (reference sequence) lists SGHKS and YYEKEE. The sample here was CD8+ T cells from peripheral blood mononuclear cells, taken in the second trimester of pregnancy. This clonotype was obtained from a female donor in good health, enrolled as a control in a pregnancy study. This chain joins TRBV5-5 to TRBJ2-7; 7 of the junction bases match TRBD1. The CDR3 reads CASSPEQGTYEQYF. The sequence in DNA is TGTGCCAGCAGCCCAGAACAGGGGACCTACGAGCAGTACTTC.